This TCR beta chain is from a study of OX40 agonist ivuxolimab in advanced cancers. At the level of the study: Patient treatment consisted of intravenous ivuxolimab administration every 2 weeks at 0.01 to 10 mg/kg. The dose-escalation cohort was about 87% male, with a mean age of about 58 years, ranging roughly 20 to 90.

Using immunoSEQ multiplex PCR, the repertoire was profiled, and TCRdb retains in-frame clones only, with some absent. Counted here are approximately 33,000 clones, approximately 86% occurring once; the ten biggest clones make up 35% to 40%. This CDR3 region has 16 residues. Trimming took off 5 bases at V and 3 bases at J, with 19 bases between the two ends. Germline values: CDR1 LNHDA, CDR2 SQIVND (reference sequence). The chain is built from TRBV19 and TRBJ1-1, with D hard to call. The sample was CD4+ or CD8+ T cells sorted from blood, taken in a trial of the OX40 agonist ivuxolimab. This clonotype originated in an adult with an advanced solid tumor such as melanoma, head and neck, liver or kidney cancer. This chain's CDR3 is CASSSRTSPLDTEAFF. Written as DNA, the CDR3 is TGTGCCAGTAGTTCCCGCACCTCACCACTGGACACTGAAGCTTTCTTT.